These 11 T cell receptor beta chains came from one sample sequenced in a study of siplizumab effects on memory and regulatory T cells. Assay: immunoSEQ multiplex PCR; the TCRdb copy retains only in-frame clones and omits some. The profile covers 100,000 or so clones, with roughly 91% appearing a single time and approximately 0.32% taken by the ten largest. Sequenced input: CD4+ T cells sorted from blood. The receptor set was obtained from a human donor in good health.

The chain couples TRBV11-2 to TRBJ2-7; the D is unclear. V lost 5 bases and J 0 bases, leaving 2 bases between the germline ends. Looked up from germline, CDR1 is SGHAT and CDR2 is FQNNGV. This CDR3 comprises 11 residues. CDR3 nucleotide sequence: TGTGCCAGCAGCGTCTCCTACGAGCAGTACTTC. Amino acids: CASSVSYEQYF.

V usage is TRBV5-8 and J usage is TRBJ2-1; the match to TRBD2 covers 7 bases. With V trimmed by 8 bases and J by 0 bases, 5 bases remained unmatched. Germline assignment: CDR1 SGHTS and CDR2 YDEGEE. The CDR3 is 14 amino acids. CDR3 protein: CARGRDYSYNEQFF. The CDR3 nucleotides read TGTGCCAGGGGCCGGGACTACTCCTACAATGAGCAGTTCTTC.

The chain recombines TRBV4-1 with TRBJ1-5; 10 bases are a match to TRBD1. Losses at the gene ends were 4 bases for V and 2 bases for J; bases not matched to a gene: 2. The CDR3 runs 15 residues. The germline CDR1 and CDR2 sequences are MGHRA and YSYEKL. CDR3 sequence: CASSPGTGGNQPQHF. CDR3 coding DNA: TGCGCCAGCAGCCCCGGGACAGGGGGCAATCAGCCCCAGCATTTT.

V is TRBV6-5 and J is TRBJ1-2; possibly TRBD1 for D (6 bases). Trimming left V 7 bases short and J 1 base short, with 7 bases between. Germline CDR1 is MNHEY and CDR2 is SVGAGI. There are 12 residues in the CDR3. Written as DNA, the CDR3 is TGTGCCAGCAACAGGGTTAACTATGGCTACACCTTC. It specifies CASNRVNYGYTF.

The chain links TRBV5-1 to TRBJ2-5; D call uncertain. CDR3 length: 12 amino acids. Trimming stripped 4 bases from V and 0 bases from J, with 4 bases between. CDR1 is SGHRS, CDR2 YFSETQ, per germline. The CDR3 sequence is CASSEYQETQYF. In nucleotides, the CDR3 is TGCGCCAGCAGCGAGTACCAAGAGACCCAGTACTTC.

The chain combines TRBV10-3 with TRBJ2-2, with D unresolved. Per germline, CDR1 ENHRY and CDR2 SYGVKD. V was shortened by 7 bases and J by 2 bases, with 8 bases between the two germline ends. The CDR3 runs 13 residues. The CDR3 nucleotides are TGTGCCATCAAGGGCTCAAACACCGGGGAGCTGTTTTTT. As protein: CAIKGSNTGELFF.

The V and J genes are TRBV9 and TRBJ2-2; D remains ambiguous. The CDR3 runs to 12 residues. Germline V lookup: CDR1 SGDLS, CDR2 YYNGEE. V was shortened by 1 base and J by 5 bases, with 3 bases between the two germline ends. The CDR3 nucleotides are TGTGCCAGCAGCGTATCAACCGGGGAGCTGTTTTTT. This gives the protein CASSVSTGELFF.

CDR3 DNA sequence: TGTGCCAGCAGCCGCCCCCAGATGACAGGGCGCAATCAGCCCCAGCATTTT. It is translated as CASSRPQMTGRNQPQHF. The chain employs TRBV7-3 and TRBJ1-5, with 7 bases lining up with TRBD1. Germline V gives CDR1 SGHTA, CDR2 FQGTGA. This CDR3 is 17 amino acids long. The V gene end was trimmed by 5 bases and the J gene end by 2 bases; junction bases not matched to a gene: 12. Full variable domain (outside the CDR3, taken from reference TRBV7-3 and TRBJ1-5): GAGVSQTPSNKVTEKGKYVELRCDPISGHTALYWYRQSLGQGPEFLIYFQGTGAADDSGLPNDRFFAVRPEGSVSTLKIQRTERGDSAVYLCASSRPQMTGRNQPQHFGDGTRLSIL.

The gene calls are TRBV7-3 and TRBJ2-2; D unclear. Per the germline V gene, CDR1 is SGHTA and CDR2 is FQGTGA. Trimming left V 3 bases short and J 5 bases short, with 4 bases between. The CDR3 contains 12 residues. This CDR3 is CASSFITGELFF. The CDR3 DNA reads TGTGCCAGCAGCTTCATAACCGGGGAGCTGTTTTTT.

This clone was seen a few times. The V gene is TRBV9, the J gene TRBJ2-3; 8 bases align to TRBD2. The CDR3 extends over 15 amino acids. The V and J ends lost 0 bases and 5 bases, in that order; junction bases with no gene match: 5. Germline V gene data show CDR1 as SGDLS and CDR2 as YYNGEE. This CDR3 reads CASSVAGGPLDTQYF. DNA of the CDR3: TGTGCCAGCAGCGTAGCGGGGGGGCCTCTAGATACGCAGTATTTT.

This chain uses TRBV5-1 with TRBJ1-6; unclear D gene. Trimming pared 4 bases from V and 5 bases from J, leaving 16 bases between. The CDR3 is 16 amino acids. Germline CDR1 SGHRS, CDR2 YFSETQ. CDR3 in DNA: TGCGCCAGCAGCCATGCATGGAGACTAAATAATTCACCCCTCCACTTT. Its translation is CASSHAWRLNNSPLHF.